The entry that follows covers one T cell receptor beta chain sequence. Different DNA sequences within this sample yield the same CDR3. Sequenced by immunoSEQ multiplex PCR; TCRdb stores in-frame clones only, minus some. This sample has under 2,500,000 clones, with around 95% found just once. This sample was included in a study of shared clonotypes between healthy human individuals. The CDR3 covers 12 residues. Germline V gene sequence: CDR1 SGHVS, CDR2 FNYEAQ. Trimming shortened V by 1 base and J by 6 bases, and 4 bases separated the two germline ends. The V and J genes are TRBV7-6 and TRBJ2-1; D gene unclear. Sequenced input: naive CD4+ T cells sorted from blood. The subset is: CD45RA+ positively selected. The sequence derives from a man between 18 and 29 years old in good health. CDR3 loop: CASSLVGNEQFF. DNA for the CDR3: TGTGCCAGCAGCTTAGTTGGCAATGAGCAGTTCTTC.